This T cell receptor (beta chain) originates from a study of blood T cell repertoires in COVID-19 (TCRdb year 2020). Study-wide context: The collaborator samples originated in the United States, Italy and Spain and spanned the acute and convalescent phases of COVID-19. The repertoires were released in a freely available public database intended as a resource for research on the immune response to SARS-CoV-2. Samples were obtained from the ongoing ImmuneRACE study (first 160 participants) and from some 1,300 subjects provided by 6 global collaborators. The dataset comprised deeply sampled blood TCRbeta repertoires from subjects exposed to, actively infected with, or recovered from COVID-19. The material from the prospective study consisted of cDNA or gDNA derived from T cells, B-cell-depleted T cells, or PBMCs. Sample metadata almost always included a de-identified subject ID, COVID-19 status, age in years and sex. Where available, HLA class I and class II types were taken from metadata supplied by the sample provider and were not determined by assay-based typing.

In Seattle, one collaborating source enrolled patients while the infection was active and tracked those patients longitudinally over the course of disease. Collaborating institutions collected whole blood in K2EDTA tubes following their own protocols. For TCRbeta analysis, collaborators shipped samples in one of three forms: frozen whole blood, isolated PBMCs, or DNA extracted from either of those sample types. The germline ends are 10 bases apart after V is trimmed by 7 bases and J by 0 bases. CDR3 length: 14 amino acids, cysteine to phenylalanine. This entry keeps only the CDR3 DNA: 42 bases, framed from base 1. Via the germline V gene, CDR1 is MDHEN and CDR2 SYDVKM. Note on this clone: Its cognate antigen has yet to be identified. Base quality data are lacking; no much larger clone is found one base away.

The immunoSEQ Assay, a bias-controlled multiplex PCR, was used to amplify TCRbeta CDR3 regions from genomic DNA. The authors processed their data as follows. The number of nucleated cells in each sample was estimated by amplification of reference gene primers within the assay. Sequence reads were collapsed and filtered to measure the absolute abundance of every unique TCRbeta CDR3 rearrangement. For each sample, productive Simpson clonality was calculated as the square root of Simpson's diversity index over productive rearrangements. The immuneACCESS repertoire file appears here via TCRdb, limited to in-frame rearrangements. These files lack a portion of the clones; in checked studies, under half of the deficit traces to unresolved V genes, and the cause of the others is not known. The V and J calls and clone size were taken over from that table, and D and trimming were inferred from the DNA. The table for this sample lists 68,000 or so clones; 75% to 95% of them were counted only once. The top ten hold just under 7.5% of the sample.

The investigation overall reported the following: The quantity of clinical and demographic metadata differed by source and by participant and was supplied without curation.

Material for sequencing was peripheral blood. The receptor's source is a man between 40 and 49 years old with COVID-19, enrolled during active disease. The chain uses TRBV28 and TRBJ1-5, with no reliable assignment of the D segment. The CDR3 region reads CASTTPDSNQPQHF. The DNA sequence is as follows: TGTGCCAGCACAACACCAGATAGCAATCAGCCCCAGCATTTT.